These 15 T cell receptor beta chains came from one sample sequenced in a study of T-cell memory formation after mild COVID-19 (dated by TCRdb to about 2021). The method behind the library was 5' RACE. Reads for this sample came from an Illumina NovaSeq 6000. Using fastp trimming at Q25 and MiXCR clonotype assembly, TCRdb reanalyzed the public sequencing data and kept in-frame beta chains. One record per CDR3 amino acid sequence lists the most common genes and DNA. The sample table records about 470,000 distinct CDR3 sequences; 15% to 20% of these occur just once. The top ten hold 10% to 15% of the sample. Sequencing used PBMCs or a T cell subset sorted from them (not recorded which). The receptors were sampled from an adult woman who had mild COVID-19 (a few samples of this study predate the infection). The sample titles of this study are shuffled in the database, so cell type and time point are left out; the donor was told from shared clones.

The sample holds many counts of this clonotype. The chain is built from TRBV7-6 and TRBJ2-3, with D possibly matching TRBD1 (5 bases). The ends were cut back, 1 base at V and 5 bases at J, with 10 bases in the middle. The CDR3 sequence is 14 residues long. CDR1 and CDR2 (germline): SGHVS, FNYEAQ. CDR3 bases: TGTGCCAGCAGCTTAGGGGGCCCCGAAGATACGCAGTATTTT. Encoded protein: CASSLGGPEDTQYF.

The rearrangement links TRBV24-1 to TRBJ2-1; the match to TRBD2 covers 8 bases. The CDR3 consists of 13 residues. V trimming: 9 bases; J trimming: 8 bases; junction bases outside the gene matches: 8. CDR1 and CDR2 (germline): KGHDR, SFDVKD. As DNA, the CDR3 is TGTGCCACCCGGGTGGCGGGGGGTCATGAGCAGTTCTTC. Translating it yields CATRVAGGHEQFF.

The chain employs TRBV5-1 and TRBJ1-5; 7 bases map to TRBD1. The length of the CDR3 is 14 residues. V lost 4 bases to trimming and J lost 3 bases; unmatched junction nucleotides: 4. Germline values: CDR1 SGHRS, CDR2 YFSETQ. In DNA form, the CDR3 reads TGCGCCAGCAGCGAGGGGGCCATCAATCAGCCCCAGCATTTT. It yields the protein CASSEGAINQPQHF.

The rearrangement joins TRBV5-1 to TRBJ1-1, with a weak D call TRBD1 (6 bases). This CDR3 contains 15 residues. Deletions cut 4 bases from V and 4 bases from J, with 17 bases between. CDR1 is SGHRS, CDR2 YFSETQ, per germline. The CDR3, as DNA: TGCGCCAGCAGCCCGGGTGGGGGCGGGACCACTGAAGCTTTCTTT. The encoded protein is CASSPGGGGTTEAFF.

The genes are TRBV5-1 and TRBJ1-1, with no clear D. V was shortened by 3 bases and J by 2 bases, with 11 bases between the two germline ends. This CDR3 spans 14 amino acids. Germline V gene sequence: CDR1 SGHRS, CDR2 YFSETQ. In nucleotides, the CDR3 is TGCGCCAGCAGCTACGTTAGTGGTAACACTGAAGCTTTCTTT. It encodes CASSYVSGNTEAFF. The variable domain in full, with the rest retrieved from reference TRBV5-1 and TRBJ1-1, is KAGVTQTPRYLIKTRGQQVTLSCSPISGHRSVSWYQQTPGQGLQFLFEYFSETQRNKGNFPGRFSGRQFSNSRSEMNVSTLELGDSALYLCASSYVSGNTEAFFGQGTRLTVV.

This rearrangement joins TRBV12-3 or TRBV12-4 to TRBJ1-1; D gene unclear. The CDR3 is 15 amino acids. V lost 2 bases and J 1 base, leaving 11 bases between the germline ends. The CDR3, as DNA: TGTGCCAGCAGTTTAATCCCAGGTGGGAACACTGAAGCTTTCTTT. This translates into CASSLIPGGNTEAFF.

This clonotype showed up many times. V gene TRBV7-8 combines with J gene TRBJ2-7, with TRBD2 as a possible D gene (6 bases). The V end lost 4 bases, the J end lost 7 bases, and 20 bases lay between the germline ends. Per germline, CDR1 SGHVS and CDR2 FQNEAQ. This CDR3 is 15 amino acids long. CDR3 coding DNA: TGTGCCAGCAGCTCGTCGGGCTCCCTGGCGGGGGAGCAGTACTTC. Translated, it gives CASSSSGSLAGEQYF.

CDR3 nucleotide sequence: TGTGCCAGCAGCTCCAAAGCACGGGGACAGGGCGACTATGGCTACACCTTC. It yields the protein CASSSKARGQGDYGYTF. The V gene is TRBV7-8, the J gene TRBJ1-2; 9 nucleotides line up with TRBD1. The junction had 12 bases not matched to a gene; V was cut back by 4 bases and J by 3 bases. Germline CDR1 is SGHVS and CDR2 is FQNEAQ. The CDR3 extends over 17 amino acids.

The chain is built from TRBV7-2 and TRBJ1-2; D possibly corresponds to TRBD1 (5 bases). The CDR3 loop spans 15 amino acids. Trimming removed 1 base from V and 4 bases from J, with 13 bases in between. Germline assignment: CDR1 SGHTA and CDR2 FQGNSA. CDR3 sequence: CASSLDRGMRYGYTF. CDR3 coding DNA: TGTGCCAGCAGCTTAGATCGGGGGATGCGCTATGGCTACACCTTC.

This clonotype occurred a few times. The chain carries TRBV12-3 or TRBV12-4 and TRBJ2-1, with TRBD1 as a possible D gene (5 bases). The CDR3 covers 14 residues. Trimming shortened V by 6 bases and J by 7 bases, and 16 bases separated the two germline ends. CDR3 sequence reads: CASSLLGKGNEQFF. The CDR3 nucleotides are TGTGCCAGCAGCTTATTAGGGAAGGGGAATGAGCAGTTCTTC.

There are many counts of this clonotype. This chain joins TRBV7-9 and TRBJ2-1, with 8 bases lining up with TRBD2. The CDR3 length is 17 residues. Trimming at V came to 5 bases and at J to 5 bases, leaving 14 bases not matched to a gene. Looked up from germline, CDR1 is SEHNR and CDR2 is FQNEAQ (reference sequence). The CDR3 DNA sequence: TGTGCCAGCAGCGTATTAGCGGGATTTAAACCTAACAATGAGCAGTTCTTC. This sequence encodes CASSVLAGFKPNNEQFF.

The chain is built from TRBV9 and TRBJ2-1; maybe TRBD1 (7 bases). The CDR3 runs 14 residues. Trimming removed 6 bases from V and 5 bases from J, with 15 bases in between. Germline V gives CDR1 SGDLS, CDR2 YYNGEE. CDR3 residues: CASKGGRGNNEQFF. The CDR3 DNA reads TGTGCCAGCAAGGGAGGCAGGGGGAACAATGAGCAGTTCTTC.

This clonotype was found a few times. CDR3 residues: CASSPDRGGTEAFF. DNA of the CDR3: TGTGCCAGCAGCCCCGACAGGGGGGGCACTGAAGCTTTCTTT. This chain connects TRBV5-4 to TRBJ1-1, with TRBD1 matching 9 bases. The V and J ends lost 4 bases and 4 bases, in that order; junction bases with no gene match: 5. Germline lookup yields CDR1 SGHNT and CDR2 YYREEE (reference sequence). The CDR3 sequence is 14 residues long.

The V and J genes are TRBV7-6 and TRBJ2-3, with unresolved D. The germline CDR1 and CDR2 sequences are SGHVS and FNYEAQ. The CDR3 totals 16 residues. Trimming took 4 bases from V and 0 from J, leaving 14 bases between them. The CDR3 sequence: CASSSISISSTDTQYF. DNA for the CDR3: TGTGCCAGCAGCTCCATCAGCATTTCTAGCACAGATACGCAGTATTTT. Variable domain in full (rest from reference TRBV7-6 and TRBJ2-3): GAGVSQSPRYKVTKRGQDVALRCDPISGHVSLYWYRQALGQGPEFLTYFNYEAQQDKSGLPNDRFSAERPEGSISTLTIQRTEQRDSAMYRCASSSISISSTDTQYFGPGTRLTVL.

This chain connects TRBV6-1 to TRBJ2-7, with 11 bases aligning to TRBD2. The CDR3 has 15 amino acids. Germline lookup yields CDR1 MNHNS and CDR2 SASEGT. V trimming: 1 base; J trimming: 4 bases; junction bases outside the gene matches: 3. CDR3 nucleotides: TGTGCCAGCAGTGAAGGCCTAGCGGGAGGTTACGAGCAGTACTTC. Translated: CASSEGLAGGYEQYF.